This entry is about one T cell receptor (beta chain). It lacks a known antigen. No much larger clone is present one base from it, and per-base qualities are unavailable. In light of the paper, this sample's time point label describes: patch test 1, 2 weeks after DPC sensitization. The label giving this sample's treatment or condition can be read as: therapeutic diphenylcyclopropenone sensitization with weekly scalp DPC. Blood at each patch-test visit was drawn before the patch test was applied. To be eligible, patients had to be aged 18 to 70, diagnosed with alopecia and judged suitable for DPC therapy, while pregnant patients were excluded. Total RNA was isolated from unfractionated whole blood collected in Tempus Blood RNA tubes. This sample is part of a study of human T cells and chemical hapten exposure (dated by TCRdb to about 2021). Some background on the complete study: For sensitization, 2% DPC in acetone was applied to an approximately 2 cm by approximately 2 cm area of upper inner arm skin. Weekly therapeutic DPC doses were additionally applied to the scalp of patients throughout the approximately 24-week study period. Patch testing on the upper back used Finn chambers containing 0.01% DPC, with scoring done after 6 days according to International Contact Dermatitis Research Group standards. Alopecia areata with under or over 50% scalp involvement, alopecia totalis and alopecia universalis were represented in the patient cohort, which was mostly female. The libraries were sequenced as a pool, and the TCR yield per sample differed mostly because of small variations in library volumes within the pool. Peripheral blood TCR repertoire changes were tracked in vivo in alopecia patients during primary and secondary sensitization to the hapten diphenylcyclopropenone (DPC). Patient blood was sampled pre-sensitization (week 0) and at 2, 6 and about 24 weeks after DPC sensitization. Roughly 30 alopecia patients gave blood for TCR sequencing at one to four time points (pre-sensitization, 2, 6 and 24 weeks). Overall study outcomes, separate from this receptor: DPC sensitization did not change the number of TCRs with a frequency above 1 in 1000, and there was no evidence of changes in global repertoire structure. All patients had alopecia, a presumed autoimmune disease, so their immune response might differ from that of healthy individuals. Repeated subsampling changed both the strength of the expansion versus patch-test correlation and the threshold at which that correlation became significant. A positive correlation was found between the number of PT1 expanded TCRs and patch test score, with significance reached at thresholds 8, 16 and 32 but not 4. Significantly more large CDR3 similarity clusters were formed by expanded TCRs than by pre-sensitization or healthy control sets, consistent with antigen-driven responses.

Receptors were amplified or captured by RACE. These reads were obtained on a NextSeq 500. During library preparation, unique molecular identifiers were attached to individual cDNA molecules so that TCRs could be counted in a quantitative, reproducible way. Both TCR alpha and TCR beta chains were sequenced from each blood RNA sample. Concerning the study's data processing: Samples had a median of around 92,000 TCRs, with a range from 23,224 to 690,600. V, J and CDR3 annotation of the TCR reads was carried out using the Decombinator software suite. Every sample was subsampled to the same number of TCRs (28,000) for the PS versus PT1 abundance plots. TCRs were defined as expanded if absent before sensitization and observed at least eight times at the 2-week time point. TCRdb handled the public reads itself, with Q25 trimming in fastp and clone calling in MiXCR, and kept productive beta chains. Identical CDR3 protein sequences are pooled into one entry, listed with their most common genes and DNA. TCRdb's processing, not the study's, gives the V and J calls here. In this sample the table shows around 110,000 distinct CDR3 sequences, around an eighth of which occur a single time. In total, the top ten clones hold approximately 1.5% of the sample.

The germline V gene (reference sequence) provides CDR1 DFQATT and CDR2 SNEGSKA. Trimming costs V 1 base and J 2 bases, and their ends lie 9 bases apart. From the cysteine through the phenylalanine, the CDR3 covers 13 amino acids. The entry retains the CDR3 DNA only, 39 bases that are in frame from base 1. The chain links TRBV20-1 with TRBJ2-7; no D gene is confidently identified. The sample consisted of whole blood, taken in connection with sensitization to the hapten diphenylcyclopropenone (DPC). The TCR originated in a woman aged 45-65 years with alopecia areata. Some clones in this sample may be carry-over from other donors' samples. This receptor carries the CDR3 CSARVGTAYEQYF. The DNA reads TGCAGTGCTAGAGTAGGTACGGCCTACGAGCAGTACTTC.